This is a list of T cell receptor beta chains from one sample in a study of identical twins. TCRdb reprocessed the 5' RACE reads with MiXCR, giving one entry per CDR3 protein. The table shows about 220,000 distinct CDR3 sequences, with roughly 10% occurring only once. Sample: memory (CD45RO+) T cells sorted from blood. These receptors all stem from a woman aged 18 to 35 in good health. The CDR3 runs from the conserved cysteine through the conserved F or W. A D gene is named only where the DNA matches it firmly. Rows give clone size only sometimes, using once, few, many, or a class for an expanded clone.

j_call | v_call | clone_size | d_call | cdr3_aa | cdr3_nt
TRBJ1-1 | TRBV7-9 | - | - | CASSLSGAGKLDAFF | TGTGCCAGCAGCTTATCCGGGGCAGGGAAGCTGGACGCTTTCTTT
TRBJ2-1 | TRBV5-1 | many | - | CASSSGYNEQFF | TGCGCCAGCAGCTCAGGCTACAATGAGCAGTTCTTC
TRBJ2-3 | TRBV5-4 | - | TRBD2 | CASSSYSGESTDTQYF | TGTGCCAGCAGCTCCTATAGCGGGGAAAGCACAGATACGCAGTATTTT
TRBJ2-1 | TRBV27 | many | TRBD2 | CASSLSGHLAGHYNEQFF | TGTGCCAGCAGTTTATCGGGGCATCTAGCGGGCCACTACAATGAGCAGTTCTTC
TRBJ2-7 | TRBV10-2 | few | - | CASSELGQGAYEQYF | TGCGCCAGCAGTGAGTTGGGGCAGGGAGCCTACGAGCAGTACTTC
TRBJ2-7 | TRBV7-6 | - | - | CASSLESDLLEQYF | TGTGCCAGCAGCTTAGAGTCCGACTTGCTGGAGCAGTACTTC
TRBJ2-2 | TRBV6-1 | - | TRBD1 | CASQTGGAGGELFF | TGTGCCAGCCAAACAGGGGGCGCGGGCGGGGAGCTGTTTTTT
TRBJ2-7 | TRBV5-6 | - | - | CASSLFLQSYEQYF | TGTGCCAGCAGCTTGTTTTTGCAGAGCTACGAGCAGTACTTC
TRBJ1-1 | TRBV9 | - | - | CASSAGSVSLNTEAFF | TGTGCCAGCAGCGCTGGGTCAGTGAGTCTGAACACTGAAGCTTTCTTT
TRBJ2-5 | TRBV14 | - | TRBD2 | CASSQETGTGGTQYF | TGTGCCAGCAGCCAAGAAACCGGGACGGGAGGGACCCAGTACTTC
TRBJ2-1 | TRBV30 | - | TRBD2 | CAWSETSGRARNEQFF | TGTGCCTGGAGTGAGACTAGCGGGAGGGCCCGCAATGAGCAGTTCTTC
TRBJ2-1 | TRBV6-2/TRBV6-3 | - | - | CASSYAPTDEQFF | TGTGCCAGCAGTTATGCCCCGACGGATGAGCAGTTCTTC
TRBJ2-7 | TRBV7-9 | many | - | CASSPRGPEQYF | TGTGCCAGCAGCCCCAGGGGCCCCGAGCAGTACTTC
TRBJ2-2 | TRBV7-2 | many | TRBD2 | CASSLRLAGGTGELFF | TGTGCCAGCAGCTTACGACTAGCGGGAGGGACCGGGGAGCTGTTTTTT
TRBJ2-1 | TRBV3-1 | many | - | CASSSLAANEQFF | TGTGCCAGCAGCTCGCTAGCTGCCAATGAGCAGTTCTTC
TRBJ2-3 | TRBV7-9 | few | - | CASSLNGLNQYF | TGTGCCAGCAGCTTAAATGGGTTAAACCAGTATTTT
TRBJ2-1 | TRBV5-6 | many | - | CASSRGYNEQFF | TGTGCCAGCAGCCGAGGGTACAATGAGCAGTTCTTC
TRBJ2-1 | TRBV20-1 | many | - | CSAPQGGRLIF | TGCAGTGCTCCCCAGGGGGGTAGGTTGATCTTC
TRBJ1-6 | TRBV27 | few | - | CASSQQAGNSPLHF | TGTGCCAGCAGTCAACAGGCAGGGAATTCACCCCTCCACTTT
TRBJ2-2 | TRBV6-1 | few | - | CASSVSGVGNTGELFF | TGTGCCAGCAGTGTGTCAGGTGTGGGGAACACCGGGGAGCTGTTTTTT
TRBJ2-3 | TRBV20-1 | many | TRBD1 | CSASMTGGKDTQYF | TGCAGTGCTAGTATGACAGGGGGAAAAGATACGCAGTATTTT
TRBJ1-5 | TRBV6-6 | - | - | CASTQGGNQPQHF | TGTGCCAGCACCCAGGGTGGCAATCAGCCCCAGCATTTT
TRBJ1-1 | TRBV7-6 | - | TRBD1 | CASSPDRGGTEAFF | TGTGCCAGCAGCCCAGACAGGGGTGGCACTGAAGCTTTCTTT
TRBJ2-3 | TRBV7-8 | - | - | CASSLGGAPSTDTQYF | TGTGCCAGCAGCTTGGGCGGGGCTCCTAGCACAGATACGCAGTATTTT
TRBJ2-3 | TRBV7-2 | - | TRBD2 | CASSTRGGQIDTQYF | TGTGCCAGCAGCACCCGCGGGGGGCAAATAGATACGCAGTATTTT
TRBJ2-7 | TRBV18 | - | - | CASSPAGRDGYEQYF | TGTGCCAGCTCACCGGCGGGTAGGGACGGCTACGAGCAGTACTTC
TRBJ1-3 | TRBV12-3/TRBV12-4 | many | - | CASSLWGEGNTIYF | TGTGCCAGCAGTTTATGGGGGGAAGGAAACACCATATATTTT
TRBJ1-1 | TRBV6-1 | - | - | CASHTLANTEAFF | TGTGCCAGCCACACCCTTGCCAACACTGAAGCTTTCTTT
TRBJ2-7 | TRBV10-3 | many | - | CAISESGADASYEQYF | TGTGCCATCAGTGAGTCGGGGGCAGATGCCTCCTACGAGCAGTACTTC
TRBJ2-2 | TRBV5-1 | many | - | CASSQQNTGELFF | TGCGCCAGCAGCCAACAGAACACCGGGGAGCTGTTTTTT
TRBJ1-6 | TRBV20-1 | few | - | CSAAQTNSPLHF | TGCAGTGCGGCCCAGACGAATTCACCCCTCCACTTT
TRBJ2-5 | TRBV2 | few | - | CASNVEGGTQYF | TGTGCCAGCAACGTGGAGGGAGGGACCCAGTACTTC
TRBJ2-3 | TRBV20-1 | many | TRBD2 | CSARVASSGRATDTQYF | TGCAGTGCTAGAGTGGCGTCTAGCGGGAGGGCGACAGATACGCAGTATTTT
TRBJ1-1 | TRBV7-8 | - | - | CASSLAWVVEAFF | TGTGCCAGCAGCTTAGCGTGGGTAGTAGAGGCTTTCTTT
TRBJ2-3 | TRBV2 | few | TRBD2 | CASSLFGLASTDTQYF | TGTGCCAGCAGTCTCTTCGGACTAGCGTCCACAGATACGCAGTATTTT
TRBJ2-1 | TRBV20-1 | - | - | CSASAPSYNEQFF | TGCAGTGCTAGCGCCCCCTCCTACAATGAGCAGTTCTTC
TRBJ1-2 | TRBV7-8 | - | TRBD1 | CASSLRQGYYGYTF | TGTGCCAGCAGCTTGAGACAGGGATACTATGGCTACACCTTC
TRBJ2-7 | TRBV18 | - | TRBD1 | CASSPPDRVSPYEQYF | TGTGCCAGCTCACCACCCGACAGGGTGTCGCCCTACGAGCAGTACTTC
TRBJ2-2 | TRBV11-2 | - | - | CASSRSLPELFF | TGTGCCAGCAGCCGGTCCCTCCCCGAGCTGTTTTTT
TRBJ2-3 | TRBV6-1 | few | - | CASSEAPTDTQYF | TGTGCCAGCAGTGAAGCGCCCACAGATACGCAGTATTTT
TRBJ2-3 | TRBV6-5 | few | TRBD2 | CASRLAGGVADTQYF | TGTGCCAGCAGGTTAGCGGGAGGGGTTGCAGATACGCAGTATTTT
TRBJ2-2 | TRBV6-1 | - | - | CASRRGTNTGELFF | TGTGCCAGCCGCCGGGGTACGAACACCGGGGAGCTGTTTTTT
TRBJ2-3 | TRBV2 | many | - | CASRRGTDTQYF | TGTGCCAGCAGGAGGGGAACAGATACGCAGTATTTT
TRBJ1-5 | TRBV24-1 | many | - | CATSVTGHRNPQHF | TGTGCCACCAGTGTAACGGGACACCGGAATCCCCAGCATTTT
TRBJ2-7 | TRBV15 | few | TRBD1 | CATSRDPGQGYEQYF | TGTGCCACCAGCAGAGATCCCGGACAGGGCTACGAGCAGTACTTC
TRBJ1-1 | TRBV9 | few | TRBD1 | CASSVAGGITEAFF | TGTGCCAGCAGCGTTGCAGGGGGAATAACTGAAGCTTTCTTT
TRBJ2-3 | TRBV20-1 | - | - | CSAPRSPDTQYF | TGCAGTGCCCCCCGCTCGCCAGATACGCAGTATTTT
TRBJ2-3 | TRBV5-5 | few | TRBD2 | CASSWGPPASGGMDTQYF | TGTGCCAGCAGCTGGGGGCCGCCGGCTAGCGGGGGGATGGATACGCAGTATTTT
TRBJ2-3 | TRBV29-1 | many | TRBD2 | CSWSLAGPADTQYF | TGCAGCTGGAGTCTAGCGGGCCCCGCAGATACGCAGTATTTT
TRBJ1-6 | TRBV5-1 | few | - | CASSQDTSGMALHF | TGCGCCAGCAGCCAGGACACCTCCGGAATGGCCCTCCACTTT
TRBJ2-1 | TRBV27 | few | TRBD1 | CASSYNQGATTNEQFF | TGTGCCAGCAGTTACAACCAGGGGGCGACGACCAATGAGCAGTTCTTC